These T cell receptor beta chains were read from a single sample in a study of shared clonotypes between healthy human individuals. Clones were read by immunoSEQ multiplex PCR, and TCRdb kept only the in-frame ones, dropping some. The table shows 2,500,000 or so clones, with 80% to 95% occurring only once. Specimen: naive CD4+ T cells from PBMCs. These receptors all come from a man aged 18 to 30 in good health. Some clones in this sample may be carry-over from other donors' samples. Both conserved end residues are part of each CDR3. A D gene is named only where the DNA matches it firmly. Size tells how often a clone was seen (once, few, many) or the class of an expanded clone, and some rows leave it out.

v_gene	j_gene	abundance	d_gene	CDR3nt	CDR3aa
TRBV6-5	TRBJ1-2	once	TRBD1	TGTGCCAGCAGTTACAGGGGGCAAACCTATGGCTACACCTTC	CASSYRGQTYGYTF
TRBV19	TRBJ1-1	-	-	TGTGCCAGTAGAGGGCCCGTGGGTAGGAACACTGAAGCTTTCTTT	CASRGPVGRNTEAFF
TRBV2	TRBJ1-6	-	TRBD1	TGTGCCAGCAGTGCGCAGGGGGCGACGGGGAATTCACCCCTCCACTTT	CASSAQGATGNSPLHF
TRBV9	TRBJ2-2	-	TRBD1	TGTGCCAGCAGCGTAGGTTGGGGACAGCCGGGGTCCGGGGAGCTGTTTTTT	CASSVGWGQPGSGELFF
TRBV5-1	TRBJ2-3	-	TRBD1	TGCGCCAGCAGCTTGGCAAGGGGGCAATTGAGCACAGATACGCAGTATTTT	CASSLARGQLSTDTQYF
TRBV30	TRBJ2-7	-	-	TGTGCCTGGAGTGGACACTTAGTAAACTACGAGCAGTACTTC	CAWSGHLVNYEQYF
TRBV28	TRBJ2-1	-	TRBD1	TGTGCCAGCAGTTTACAGGGACAGGGCTCCTACAATGAGCAGTTCTTC	CASSLQGQGSYNEQFF
TRBV5-1	TRBJ2-2	-	-	TGCGCCAGCAGCCTATGGGACACCCGGGCCGGGGAGCTGTTTTTT	CASSLWDTRAGELFF
TRBV15	TRBJ2-1	-	-	TGTGCCACCAGCAGAGGACCGGCGGGTTACAATGAGCAGTTCTTC	CATSRGPAGYNEQFF
TRBV7-6	TRBJ1-5	few	-	TGTGCCAGCAGCTTAGGAGGAGAGCAGCCCCAGCATTTT	CASSLGGEQPQHF
TRBV11-2	TRBJ1-2	-	-	TGTGCCAGCAGCTTAGATCCAGCTAACTATGGCTACACCTTC	CASSLDPANYGYTF
TRBV29-1	TRBJ2-3	-	-	TGCAGCGTTGAACCCCCCACCGGGGAGCGCACAGATACGCAGTATTTT	CSVEPPTGERTDTQYF
TRBV6-1	TRBJ1-4	-	TRBD1	TGTGCCAGCAGTGCCGGGACAGGCTTTGAAAAACTGTTTTTT	CASSAGTGFEKLFF
TRBV4-2	TRBJ1-2	-	-	TGTGCCAGCAGCCAAGTCGGTACAGGGACCTATGGCTACACCTTC	CASSQVGTGTYGYTF
TRBV18	TRBJ2-5	-	-	TGTGCCAGCTCACCGGACGCCGAGACCCAGTACTTC	CASSPDAETQYF
TRBV30	TRBJ2-3	-	TRBD2	TGTGCCTGGGGAGGGTCAGGGACTACCCAAAGTTCAGATACGCAGTATTTT	CAWGGSGTTQSSDTQYF
TRBV15	TRBJ1-3	-	-	TGTGCCACCAGCAGGAAACCATCAGGGTATGGAAACACCATATATTTT	CATSRKPSGYGNTIYF
TRBV28	TRBJ1-1	-	TRBD1	TGTGCCAGCAGCCGGACAGGGGGCACTGAAGCTTTCTTT	CASSRTGGTEAFF